The entry below gives a single T cell receptor (beta chain) sequence along with its context. Its target antigen remains unknown. Qualities for individual bases were not recorded, and no much larger clone is one base off. Library prep was done by 5' RACE. Sequenced on an Illumina HiSeq 2500. A second PCR of roughly 6 to 12 cycles was performed with a sample-barcoded 5' primer and a J-beta primer mix. Each TCR beta cDNA molecule received a unique molecular identifier from a template-switch 5' adaptor carrying 12 random nucleotides. Each sample yielded at least 3 million CDR3-containing paired-end reads. All of the RNA was converted into first-strand cDNA using the Mint cDNA synthesis kit, with a TRBC-specific oligonucleotide serving as the primer. Following uracil-DNA glycosylase treatment, a first 18-cycle PCR with universal primers M1SS and BC2_uni_R was performed on all cDNA. The authors' analysis ran thus. For normalization, 1 million high-quality reads were randomly selected from each sample, with every read carrying a distinct molecular identifier. Instead of being binned into consensus sequences, reads with shared molecular identifiers were discarded. MiTCR, with a Q25 quality threshold and the strictest error-elimination algorithm, was used for CDR3 identification, clonotype clustering and error correction. A nonparametric unseen species model with Euler transformation was used to estimate lower-bound total TCR beta diversity. TCRdb reanalyzed the raw reads on its own, using fastp at Q25 for trimming and MiXCR for clone calling, and kept in-frame beta chains. Merged by CDR3 protein, the rows form single entries marked with the most common genes and DNA. In this record, the V and J calls reflect TCRdb's handling and not the investigators' own analysis. The sample table holds 950,000 to 1,200,000 distinct CDR3 sequences, of which 35% to 40% were seen once. Jointly, the top ten make up 13% of the sample.

The sample belongs to a study of blood T cells in healthy people across ages (dated by TCRdb to between 2014 and 2017). About the study as a whole: In model experiments, template switching captured roughly one uniquely barcoded TCR beta cDNA molecule for every two T cells. To track age-related changes in TCR beta repertoire diversity, the study relied on deep sequencing normalized with unique cDNA molecular identifiers. Four age groups were formed from the donors: young (average roughly 16 years), middle-aged (approximately 40), aged (under 70) and long-lived (roughly 88). To avoid experimental bias, donors of different ages were spread randomly across the sequencing lanes. For two donors (one aged 18 to 30 and one aged 80 or older), the study analyzed two additional independent replicas of 1 million unique cDNA reads from the same blood draw.

V loses 7 bases of germline sequence and J loses 0 bases, and the interval between the two ends is 10 bases. Taken from cysteine to phenylalanine, the CDR3 has 13 residues. The CDR3 DNA has 39 bases and is translated from base 1. CDR1 is given as MNHEY and CDR2 as SVGAGI, both from the germline V gene. Overall study outcomes, separate from this receptor: Total diversity estimates from one million sequenced T cells were considered lower bounds and underestimates. Because profiling used bulk unsorted PBMCs, naive and antigen-experienced compartments could not be compared conclusively. Compared with the aged group, the long-lived group had more naive CD4+ T cells, fewer expanded clones and increased TCR diversity, a pattern suggesting age selection. Observed TCR beta diversity per million T cells fell roughly linearly with age, and a significant reduction was already apparent by age around 39. The percentage of naive T cells measured by flow cytometry correlated strongly with observed TCR beta diversity. Because donor CMV infection status was unknown, age-related changes in expanded clonotypes were potentially confounded.

The approximately 39 donors, aged 6 to 90 years, were systemically healthy Caucasian individuals from Russia. Around 10 milliliters of peripheral blood were collected from each donor into EDTA-treated Vacutainer tubes. PBMCs were isolated by Ficoll-Paque density-gradient centrifugation, with at least 7 million obtained per sample. Trizol reagent was used to extract total RNA from the PBMCs, yielding at least 5 micrograms per sample. For every donor, an aliquot of PBMCs went through flow cytometry to measure the percentages of naive CD45RAhigh/CD27high T cells. The sequence is built from TRBV6-5 and TRBJ2-7, with no confidently assigned D gene. This TCR derives from a man aged 18 to 29 in good health. Sequencing used blood. The DNA sequence follows: TGTGCCAGCACCGTCGGCGCCTCCTACGAGCAGTACTTC. It encodes CASTVGASYEQYF.